This entry lists 21 T cell receptor beta chains sequenced from one sample in a study of T cell clonality in common variable immunodeficiency. Study-wide results and caveats: Common variable immunodeficiency TCR beta sequences reportedly had fewer deletions and N-nucleotide insertions.

These TCRs are of unknown antigen specificity. Clones were read by immunoSEQ multiplex PCR, and TCRdb kept only the in-frame ones, dropping some. The sample yields more than 30,000 clones, without any singletons. The sample comprised peripheral blood mononuclear cells. The receptors were gathered from a human donor with common variable immunodeficiency.

This clone was seen a handful of times. The read ends 3 residues before the CDR3 terminus; that terminus is restored from the germline J gene. The chain combines TRBV11-3 with TRBJ2-1; perhaps TRBD2 as D (6 bases). The length of the CDR3 is 15 residues. Germline CDR1 and CDR2: SGHNT and YENEEA. V shed 5 bases and J shed 6 bases, with 17 bases lying between them. The CDR3 sequence: CASSLGRGLSNEQFF. The covered CDR3 bases are TGTGCCAGCAGCCTGGGGCGGGGTTTAAGCAATGAG.

This clone was observed a handful of times. The read terminates 3 residues before the CDR3 end, so the remaining end is supplied by the germline J gene. The rearrangement joins TRBV18 to TRBJ2-7; D perhaps matches TRBD2 (5 bases). The CDR3 totals 14 residues. The V end was cut by 0 bases, the J end by 1 base, with 7 bases between. Germline V gives CDR1 KGHSH, CDR2 LQKENI. The sequenced CDR3 bases are TGTGCCAGCTCACCACCCTCGGGGTCCTACGAG. It translates to CASSPPSGSYE. The full CDR3 protein reads CASSPPSGSYEQYF.

This clone showed up many times. Read sequence stops 3 residues before the CDR3 end, and the germline J gene provides the missing end. This chain uses TRBV5-1 with TRBJ2-3, with D possibly being TRBD1 (6 bases). V lost 0 bases and J 2 bases, leaving 16 bases between the germline ends. Germline CDR1 is SGHRS and CDR2 is YFSETQ. The CDR3 spans 17 residues. The CDR3 bases that were read are TGCGCCAGCAGCTTGGCAGGCAGGGGCACTCCCACAGATACG. Protein sequence: CASSLAGRGTPTDT. The whole CDR3 protein is CASSLAGRGTPTDTQYF.

With regard to this clone: The CDR3 end lies 3 residues beyond the end of the read and is filled in from the germline J gene. The chain carries TRBV23-1 and TRBJ1-2, with 7 nucleotides matching TRBD1. TRBV23-1 is recorded as an ORF, its role being uncertain. The CDR3 length is 15 residues. The ends lost 4 bases at V and 5 bases at J; junction bases unmatched: 10. Partial CDR3 DNA: TGCGCCAGCAGTCGTCAAAACGGGACAGCTTATGGC. It specifies CASSRQNGTAYG. The whole CDR3 sequence reads CASSRQNGTAYGYTF.

This clone showed up many times. The observed sequence ends 3 residues before the CDR3 terminus, with the missing tail filled in from the germline J gene. V gene TRBV2 combines with J gene TRBJ2-2; possibly TRBD1 for D (7 bases). The CDR3 runs to 16 residues. From germline, CDR1 is SNHLY and CDR2 FYNNEI. V lost 4 bases to trimming and J lost 0 bases, with 12 bases between them. The covered CDR3 bases are TGTGCCAGCAGTGTCAGGGGGGCGACGAACACCGGGGAG. This codes for CASSVRGATNTGE. The complete CDR3 protein is CASSVRGATNTGELFF.

This clone was observed many times. The sequenced CDR3 bases are TGCAGTGCTAGAAGAGGACAGAGATCCAATCAGCCC. Encoded protein: CSARRGQRSNQP. The entire CDR3 is CSARRGQRSNQPQHF. The V call is TRBV20-1, the J call TRBJ1-5; D may be TRBD1 (6 bases). The observed sequence ends 3 residues before the CDR3 terminus, with the missing tail filled in from the germline J gene. The V gene lost 2 bases and the J gene lost 3 bases, with 14 bases spanning the gap. The germline V gene encodes CDR1 DFQATT and CDR2 SNEGSKA (reference sequence). This CDR3 comprises 15 residues.

A word on this clone: The CDR3 extends 3 residues past the end of the read, so its final part is completed from the germline J gene. This chain uses TRBV19 with TRBJ1-1; maybe TRBD1 (5 bases). Trimming took off 7 bases at V and 5 bases at J, with 14 bases between the two ends. Germline CDR1 reads LNHDA; CDR2 reads SQIVND (reference sequence). This CDR3 has 13 amino acids. The CDR3 sequence: CASNAGGTTEAFF. The covered CDR3 bases are TGTGCCAGTAATGCGGGTGGGACTACTGAA. The whole variable domain, remainder taken from reference TRBV19 and TRBJ1-1, is DGGITQSPKYLFRKEGQNVTLSCEQNLNHDAMYWYRQDPGQGLRLIYYSQIVNDFQKGDIAEGYSVSREKKESFPLTVTSAQKNPTAFYLCASNAGGTTEAFFGQGTRLTVV.

This clone occurred a few times. The CDR3 end lies 3 residues beyond the end of the read and is filled in from the germline J gene. The chain combines TRBV18 with TRBJ2-1; 10 nucleotides align to TRBD2. Germline V gene lookup returns CDR1 KGHSH and CDR2 LQKENI. The ends lost 3 bases at V and 3 bases at J; junction bases unmatched: 5. This CDR3 is 16 amino acids long. The CDR3 reads CASSPLAGDLYNEQFF. CDR3 DNA, as far as it was read: TGTGCCAGCTCACCCCTAGCGGGGGACCTCTACAATGAG.

CDR3 protein: CASSLQGQGIYEQYF. The CDR3 bases that were read are TGTGCCAGTAGTCTCCAGGGACAGGGCATCTACGAG. The chain has TRBV19 and TRBJ2-7; 9 bases are a match to TRBD1. Read sequence stops 3 residues before the CDR3 end, and the germline J gene provides the missing end. The CDR3 loop spans 15 amino acids. V was clipped by 5 bases and J by 3 bases; unmatched bases: 8. From germline, CDR1 is LNHDA and CDR2 SQIVND (reference sequence).

This clone was detected a few times. The read ends 3 residues shy of where the CDR3 ends; the end is completed using the germline J gene. Additional DNA sequences in this sample encode the identical CDR3. J is TRBJ2-5 and V is TRBV7-8; 8 bases align to TRBD1. The germline V gene has CDR1 SGHVS and CDR2 FQNEAQ. The CDR3 runs 15 residues. Losses at the gene ends were 0 bases for V and 2 bases for J; bases not matched to a gene: 2. CDR3 DNA, as far as it was read: TGTGCCAGCAGCTTAGCCCGGACAGGGCAAGAGACC. It is translated as CASSLARTGQET. The CDR3 in full is CASSLARTGQETQYF.

A word on this clone: The read ends 3 residues shy of where the CDR3 ends; the end is completed using the germline J gene. The chain has TRBV30 and TRBJ2-1, with 12 bases aligning to TRBD2. Germline CDR1 and CDR2: GTSNPN and SVGIG (reference sequence). The CDR3 runs 18 residues. V shed 0 bases, J shed 0 bases, and the junction held 6 bases outside the gene matches. Partial CDR3 DNA: TGTGCCTGGAGTGTACTAGCGGGGGGTACTTTCTCCTACAATGAG. The encoded protein is CAWSVLAGGTFSYNE. The complete CDR3 reads CAWSVLAGGTFSYNEQFF.

Comments on this clone: The CDR3 goes on 3 residues after the read ends, and that part is filled in from the germline J gene. The J gene is TRBJ1-5, the V gene TRBV19; possibly TRBD1 for D (5 bases). CDR3 size: 15 residues. V lost 6 bases and J 5 bases, leaving 17 bases between the germline ends. In germline, CDR1 is LNHDA, CDR2 SQIVND (reference sequence). The chain's CDR3 is CASSRGDGLDQPQHF. CDR3 DNA, as far as it was read: TGTGCCAGTAGCCGGGGGGACGGTCTCGATCAGCCC.

A remark on this clone: Mismatch with germline at one junction end may stem from a read error. The read is 3 residues too short to cover the CDR3 end, so that end is filled in from the germline J gene. V usage is TRBV20-1 and J usage is TRBJ2-5, with D tentatively TRBD2 (7 bases). CDR3 size: 13 residues. Germline V gives CDR1 DFQATT, CDR2 SNEGSKA (reference sequence). The CDR3 DNA, read in part, is TGCAGTGCGGGATGGGGGGGCCAACAGACC. Translation gives CSAGWGGQQT. From start to end, the CDR3 is CSAGWGGQQTQYF.

In this sample, this clone turned up a few times. The read finishes 3 residues shy of the CDR3 end, and the germline J gene is used to complete it. The chain links TRBV18 to TRBJ1-2; TRBD1 aligns across 7 bases. CDR3 length: 13 residues. The germline V gene has CDR1 KGHSH and CDR2 LQKENI. The sequenced part of the CDR3 DNA is TGTGCCAGCTCACCACAGACAGGGATAGGC. This gives the protein CASSPQTGIG. The entire CDR3 is CASSPQTGIGYTF.

Comments on this clone: The read halts 3 residues ahead of the CDR3 end, with the missing end drawn from the germline J gene. V is TRBV30 and J is TRBJ1-5; perhaps TRBD1 as D (5 bases). Germline CDR1 reads GTSNPN; CDR2 reads SVGIG (reference sequence). This CDR3 is built from 12 residues. Between the trimmed V and J ends, which lost 3 bases and 5 bases, there was a span of 8 bases. The covered CDR3 bases are TGTGCCTGGAGACAGGAGGATCAGCCC. Its protein product is CAWRQEDQP. The whole CDR3 protein is CAWRQEDQPQHF.

There are a few counts of this clone. With the read ending 3 residues before the CDR3 end, the germline J gene is used to fill in that end. V usage is TRBV7-2 and J usage is TRBJ1-1; TRBD1 is a possible D gene (5 bases). Looked up from germline, CDR1 is SGHTA and CDR2 is FQGNSA. This CDR3 region has 12 residues. The CDR3 loop reads CASSTHRIAAFF. The CDR3 DNA, read in part, is TGTGCCAGCAGCACCCACAGGATAGCA.

This clone was seen a few times. The CDR3 goes on 3 residues after the read ends, and that part is filled in from the germline J gene. This rearrangement joins TRBV19 to TRBJ1-6; possible D gene TRBD1, 5 bases. The CDR3 covers 14 residues. Germline lookup yields CDR1 LNHDA and CDR2 SQIVND (reference sequence). V lost 4 bases and J 10 bases, leaving 14 bases between the germline ends. CDR3 amino acids: CASSTAGKDSPLHF. The covered CDR3 bases are TGTGCCAGTAGTACGGCAGGGAAAGACTCACCC.

This clone came up a few times. Read coverage stops 3 residues before the CDR3 terminus; the germline J gene supplies the remainder. The gene calls are TRBV7-2 and TRBJ2-7; unclear D gene. Germline-derived CDR1 and CDR2 are SGHTA and FQGNSA. V lost 1 base and J lost 1, with 8 bases in between. The CDR3 extends over 14 amino acids. The CDR3 loop is CASSLGHRSYEQYF. The CDR3 bases that were read are TGTGCCAGCAGCTTAGGTCACCGGTCCTACGAG. Using reference TRBV7-2 and TRBJ2-7 for the parts outside the CDR3, the full variable domain is GAGVSQSPSNKVTEKGKDVELRCDPISGHTALYWYRQSLGQGLEFLIYFQGNSAPDKSGLPSDRFSAERTGGSVSTLTIQRTQQEDSAVYLCASSLGHRSYEQYFGPGTRLTVT.

This clone came up a few times. The read terminates 3 residues before the CDR3 end, so the remaining end is supplied by the germline J gene. The J gene is TRBJ2-7, the V gene TRBV19; 7 nucleotides agree with TRBD2. V lost 7 bases and J lost 2; bases outside the gene matches: 8. Germline V gives CDR1 LNHDA, CDR2 SQIVND (reference sequence). The CDR3 loop spans 14 amino acids. CDR3 bases read: TGTGCCAGTACCCACGGGGGGTCTACCTACGAG. It translates to CASTHGGSTYE. The whole CDR3 reads CASTHGGSTYEQYF.

This clone was recorded at least ten times. The CDR3 bases that were read are TGTGCCAGCAGCCCAGACAGGGCCAGCTATGGC. Amino acids: CASSPDRASYG. The full CDR3 protein reads CASSPDRASYGYTF. The chain links TRBV16 to TRBJ1-2; TRBD1 matches 7 bases. The read terminates 3 residues ahead of where the CDR3 ends, so the germline J gene completes it. Unmatched junction bases numbered 6, after V lost 4 bases and J lost 4 bases. Germline loops: CDR1 KGHSY, CDR2 FQNENV. This CDR3 comprises 14 residues.

This clone was counted a few times. The read finishes 3 residues shy of the CDR3 end, and the germline J gene is used to complete it. This chain joins TRBV5-3 and TRBJ2-7, with 8 positions matching TRBD2. TRBV5-3 is known as an ORF, though its function is uncertain. CDR3 length: 15 residues. Trimming at V came to 0 bases and at J to 4 bases, leaving 6 bases not matched to a gene. The CDR3 bases that were read are TGTGCCAGAAGCTTGGGCGGGACTAGTGTTTACGAG. Translated: CARSLGGTSVYE. The CDR3 in full is CARSLGGTSVYEQYF.